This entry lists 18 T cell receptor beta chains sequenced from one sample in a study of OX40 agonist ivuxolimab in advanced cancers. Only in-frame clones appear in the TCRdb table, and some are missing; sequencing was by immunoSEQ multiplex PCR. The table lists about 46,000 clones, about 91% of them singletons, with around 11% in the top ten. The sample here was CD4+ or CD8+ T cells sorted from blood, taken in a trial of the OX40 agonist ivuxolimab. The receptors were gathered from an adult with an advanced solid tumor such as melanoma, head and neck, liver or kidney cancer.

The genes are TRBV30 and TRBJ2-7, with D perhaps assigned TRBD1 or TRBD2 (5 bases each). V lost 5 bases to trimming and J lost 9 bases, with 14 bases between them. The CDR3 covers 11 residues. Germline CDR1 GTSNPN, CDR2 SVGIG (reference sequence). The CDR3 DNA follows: TGTGCCTGGGGGACGACCTCCGGGCAGTACTTC. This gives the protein CAWGTTSGQYF.

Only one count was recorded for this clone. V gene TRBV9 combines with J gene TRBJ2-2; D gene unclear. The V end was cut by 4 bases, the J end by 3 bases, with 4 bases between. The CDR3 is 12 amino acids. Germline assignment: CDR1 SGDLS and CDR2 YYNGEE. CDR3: CASSPHTGELFF. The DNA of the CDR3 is TGTGCCAGCAGCCCCCACACCGGGGAGCTGTTTTTT.

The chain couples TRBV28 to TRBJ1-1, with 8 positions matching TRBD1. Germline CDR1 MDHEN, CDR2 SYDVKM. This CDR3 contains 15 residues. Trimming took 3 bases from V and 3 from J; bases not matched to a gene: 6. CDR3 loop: CASSFRQGAYTEAFF. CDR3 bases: TGTGCCAGCAGTTTCCGTCAGGGGGCGTACACTGAAGCTTTCTTT.

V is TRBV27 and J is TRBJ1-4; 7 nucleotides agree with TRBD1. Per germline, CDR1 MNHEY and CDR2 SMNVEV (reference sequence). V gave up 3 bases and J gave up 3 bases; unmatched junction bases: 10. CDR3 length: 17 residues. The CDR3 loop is CASSFRDSTSANEKLFF. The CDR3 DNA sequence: TGTGCCAGCAGTTTCCGGGACAGCACGTCGGCTAATGAAAAACTGTTTTTT.

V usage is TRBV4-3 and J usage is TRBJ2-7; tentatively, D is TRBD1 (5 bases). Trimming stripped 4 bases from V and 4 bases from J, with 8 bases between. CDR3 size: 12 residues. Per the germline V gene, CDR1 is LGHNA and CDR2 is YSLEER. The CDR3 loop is CASSLQGYEQYF. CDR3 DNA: TGCGCCAGCAGCCTCCAGGGTTACGAGCAGTACTTC.

Here the CDR3 reads CATGGYGGANVLTF. CDR3 DNA: TGTGCCACCGGGGGCTACGGTGGGGCCAACGTCCTGACTTTC. The chain employs TRBV11-2 and TRBJ2-6; D tentatively fits TRBD1 or TRBD2 (6 bases each). V lost 10 bases and J lost 3, with 13 bases in between. CDR1 and CDR2 from the germline V gene are SGHAT and FQNNGV. This CDR3 has 14 residues. The full variable domain, rest sourced from reference TRBV11-2 and TRBJ2-6, is EAGVAQSPRYKIIEKRQSVAFWCNPISGHATLYWYQQILGQGPKLLIQFQNNGVVDDSQLPKDRFSAERLKGVDSTLKIQPAKLEDSAVYLCATGGYGGANVLTFGAGSRLTVL.

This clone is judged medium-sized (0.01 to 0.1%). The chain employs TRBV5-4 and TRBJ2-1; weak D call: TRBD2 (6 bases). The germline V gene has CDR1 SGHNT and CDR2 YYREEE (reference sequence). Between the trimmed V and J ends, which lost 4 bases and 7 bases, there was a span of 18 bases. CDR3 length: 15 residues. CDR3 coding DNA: TGTGCCAGCAGCCCCAGTCCCGGGACTTGGAATGAGCAGTTCTTC. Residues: CASSPSPGTWNEQFF.

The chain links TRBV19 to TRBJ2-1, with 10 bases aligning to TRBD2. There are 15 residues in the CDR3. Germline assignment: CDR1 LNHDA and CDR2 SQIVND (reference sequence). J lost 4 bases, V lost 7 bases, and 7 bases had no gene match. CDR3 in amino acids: CASTPSGGYYNEQFF. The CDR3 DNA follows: TGTGCCAGTACCCCTAGCGGGGGATATTACAATGAGCAGTTCTTC. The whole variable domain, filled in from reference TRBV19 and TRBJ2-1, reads DGGITQSPKYLFRKEGQNVTLSCEQNLNHDAMYWYRQDPGQGLRLIYYSQIVNDFQKGDIAEGYSVSREKKESFPLTVTSAQKNPTAFYLCASTPSGGYYNEQFFGPGTRLTVL.

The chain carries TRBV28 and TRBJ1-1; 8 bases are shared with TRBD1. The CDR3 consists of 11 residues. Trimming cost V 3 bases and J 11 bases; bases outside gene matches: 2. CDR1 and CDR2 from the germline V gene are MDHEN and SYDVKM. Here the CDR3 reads CASSLRQGAFF. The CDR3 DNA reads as TGTGCCAGCAGTTTGAGACAGGGGGCTTTCTTT. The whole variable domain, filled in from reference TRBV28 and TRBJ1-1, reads DVKVTQSSRYLVKRTGEKVFLECVQDMDHENMFWYRQDPGLGLRLIYFSYDVKMKEKGDIPEGYSVSREKKERFSLILESASTNQTSMYLCASSLRQGAFFGQGTRLTVV.

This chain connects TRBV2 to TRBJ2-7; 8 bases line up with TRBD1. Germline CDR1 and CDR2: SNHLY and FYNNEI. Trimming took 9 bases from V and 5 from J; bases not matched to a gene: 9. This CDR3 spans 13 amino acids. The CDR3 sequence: CARKGQGLDEQYF. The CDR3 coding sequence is TGTGCCAGAAAAGGACAGGGTTTAGACGAGCAGTACTTC.

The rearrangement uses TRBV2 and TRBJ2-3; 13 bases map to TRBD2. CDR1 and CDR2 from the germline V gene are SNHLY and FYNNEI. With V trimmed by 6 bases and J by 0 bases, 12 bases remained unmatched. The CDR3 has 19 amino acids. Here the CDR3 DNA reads TGTGCCAGCAGCCTCAATACTAGCGGGAGGGGAAGGAGCACAGATACGCAGTATTTT. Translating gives CASSLNTSGRGRSTDTQYF.

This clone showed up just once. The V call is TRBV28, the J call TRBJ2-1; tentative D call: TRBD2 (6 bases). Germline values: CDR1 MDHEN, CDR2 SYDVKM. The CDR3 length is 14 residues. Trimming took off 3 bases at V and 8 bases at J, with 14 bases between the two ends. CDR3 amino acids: CASSFVGRVDEQFF. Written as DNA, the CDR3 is TGTGCCAGCAGTTTTGTCGGGAGAGTCGATGAGCAGTTCTTC.

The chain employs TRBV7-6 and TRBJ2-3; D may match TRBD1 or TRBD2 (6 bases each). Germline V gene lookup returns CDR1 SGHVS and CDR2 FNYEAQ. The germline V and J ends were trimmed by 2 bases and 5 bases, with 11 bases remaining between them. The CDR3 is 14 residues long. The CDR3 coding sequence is TGTGCCAGCAGCTTAAATGGGGGGCAAGATACGCAGTATTTT. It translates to CASSLNGGQDTQYF.

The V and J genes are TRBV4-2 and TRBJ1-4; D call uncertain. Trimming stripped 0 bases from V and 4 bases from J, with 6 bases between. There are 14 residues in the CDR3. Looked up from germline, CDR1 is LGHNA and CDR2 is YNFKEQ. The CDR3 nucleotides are TGTGCCAGCAGCCAAGATCGCAGTAATGAAAAACTGTTTTTT. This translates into CASSQDRSNEKLFF.

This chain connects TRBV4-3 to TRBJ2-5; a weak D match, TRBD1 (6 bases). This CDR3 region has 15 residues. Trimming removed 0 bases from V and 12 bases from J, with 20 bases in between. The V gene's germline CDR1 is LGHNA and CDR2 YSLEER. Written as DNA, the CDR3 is TGCGCCAGCAGCCAAGACATACTTACGGGGACACCAAAGTACTTC. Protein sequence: CASSQDILTGTPKYF.

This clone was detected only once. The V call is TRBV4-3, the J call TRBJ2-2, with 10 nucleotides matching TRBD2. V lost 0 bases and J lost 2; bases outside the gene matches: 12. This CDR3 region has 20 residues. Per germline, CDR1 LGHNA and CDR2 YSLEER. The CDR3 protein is CASSQDWRGASGGNTGELFF. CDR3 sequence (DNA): TGCGCCAGCAGCCAAGATTGGCGGGGCGCTAGCGGGGGTAACACCGGGGAGCTGTTTTTT.

The CDR3 DNA sequence: TGCGCCAGCAGCCAAGGAGGTGAAGCTTTCTTT. Residues: CASSQGGEAFF. The chain employs TRBV4-3 and TRBJ1-1, with unresolved D. Trimming cost V 1 base and J 7 bases, with 4 bases left between them. From germline, CDR1 is LGHNA and CDR2 YSLEER. The CDR3 spans 11 residues.

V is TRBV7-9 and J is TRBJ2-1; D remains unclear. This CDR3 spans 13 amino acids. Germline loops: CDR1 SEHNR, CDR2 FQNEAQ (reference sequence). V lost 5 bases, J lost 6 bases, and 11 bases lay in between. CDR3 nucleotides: TGTGCCAGCAGCCGGGTGGCCAGCAATGAGCAGTTCTTC. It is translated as CASSRVASNEQFF.